The 9 T cell receptor beta chains reported below all come from one sample, sequenced in a study of human T cells and chemical hapten exposure. TCRdb passed the RACE reads through MiXCR, listing each CDR3 protein once. This table holds tens of thousands of distinct CDR3 sequences, over 9.5% found once. The time point here: pre-sensitization, week 0. The treatment here: therapeutic diphenylcyclopropenone sensitization with weekly scalp DPC. Specimen: whole blood, collected in connection with sensitization to the hapten diphenylcyclopropenone (DPC). The receptor source for this set is a woman between 50 and 59 years old with alopecia areata. Some clones in this sample may be carry-over from other donors' samples.

A few counts support this clonotype. V usage is TRBV6-5 and J usage is TRBJ2-2; 9 bases agree with TRBD1. V was clipped by 6 bases and J by 1 base; unmatched bases: 3. Germline CDR1 MNHEY, CDR2 SVGAGI. The CDR3 contains 15 residues. CDR3 nucleotide sequence: TGTGCCAGCAGGCGGACAGGGGAGAACACCGGGGAGCTGTTTTTT. It encodes CASRRTGENTGELFF.

This clonotype appeared many times. The chain is built from TRBV12-3 or TRBV12-4 and TRBJ2-1; D is unresolved. The CDR3 consists of 12 residues. The V end lost 1 base, the J end lost 16 bases, and 14 bases lay between the germline ends. The CDR3 nucleotides are TGTGCCAGCAGTTTAGGGGCCAGTGCTCCCTTCTTC. Its translation: CASSLGASAPFF.

In this sample, this clonotype turned up a few times. This rearrangement joins TRBV27 to TRBJ2-7, with TRBD1 identical over 9 bases. V trimming: 7 bases; J trimming: 4 bases; junction bases outside the gene matches: 17. Germline CDR1 reads MNHEY; CDR2 reads SMNVEV (reference sequence). This CDR3 is 17 amino acids long. The DNA for the CDR3 is TGTGCCAGCAAAAGTTTACCCCCCGACAGGGGGAAATACGAGCAGTACTTC. Protein: CASKSLPPDRGKYEQYF.

This clonotype turned up a few times. The gene calls are TRBV20-1 and TRBJ2-3; 14 bases match TRBD2. The germline CDR1 and CDR2 sequences are DFQATT and SNEGSKA (reference sequence). There are 16 residues in the CDR3. The V segment lost 4 bases and the J segment 6 bases; nucleotides outside the gene matches: 9. CDR3 sequence (DNA): TGCAGTGCTACCGGGACTAGCGGGGGCGCCCGGGATACGCAGTATTTT. Translation gives CSATGTSGGARDTQYF.

This clonotype was seen many times. This chain joins TRBV7-9 and TRBJ2-3, with D unclear. V dropped 0 bases and J dropped 4 bases, with 2 bases sitting between them. Germline assignment: CDR1 SEHNR and CDR2 FQNEAQ (reference sequence). The CDR3 runs 12 residues. The chain's CDR3 is CASSLAADTQYF. The CDR3 bases are TGTGCCAGCAGCTTAGCGGCAGATACGCAGTATTTT.

This clonotype was recorded at least ten times. This rearrangement joins TRBV7-8 to TRBJ2-1; TRBD1 aligns across 10 bases. The CDR3 runs to 15 residues. CDR1 is SGHVS and CDR2 is FQNEAQ in the germline V gene. The trim removed 3 bases at V and 4 bases at J, leaving 3 bases unmatched. The CDR3 bases are TGTGCCAGCAGCTTCGACAGGGGGCTGTACAATGAGCAGTTCTTC. Protein sequence: CASSFDRGLYNEQFF.

This clonotype was counted a few times. The chain couples TRBV5-6 to TRBJ1-5; TRBD1 matches 7 bases. Germline V gene sequence: CDR1 SGHDT, CDR2 YYEEEE. The trim removed 4 bases at V and 6 bases at J, leaving 10 bases unmatched. CDR3 length: 15 residues. The CDR3 DNA sequence: TGTGCCAGCAGCAAGGGACAGCTCATTATTCAGCCCCAGCATTTT. Protein: CASSKGQLIIQPQHF.

This clonotype came up many times. The chain is built from TRBV7-2 and TRBJ2-6; 9 nucleotides agree with TRBD2. The germline CDR1 and CDR2 sequences are SGHTA and FQGNSA. J lost 0 bases, V lost 11 bases, and 11 bases had no gene match. The length of the CDR3 is 17 residues. CDR3 in DNA: TGTGCCTTTGGCGGGCTAGCGGGGAGCTCTGGGGCCAACGTCCTGACTTTC. This encodes CAFGGLAGSSGANVLTF.

This clonotype was seen many times. The chain employs TRBV7-9 and TRBJ2-5; 9 nucleotides match TRBD1. The CDR3 runs 12 residues. With 11 bases clipped from V and 4 bases from J, the junction kept 5 bases outside the gene matches. Germline CDR1 reads SEHNR; CDR2 reads FQNEAQ (reference sequence). CDR3 bases: TGTGCCGGACGACAGGGGGTAGAGACCCAGTACTTC. It specifies CAGRQGVETQYF.